Listed here are 6 T cell receptor beta chains from one sample, sequenced in a study of post-analysis software for immune sequencing data. Study-wide results and limits: Roughly five TRBV segments appeared more often in patients than in controls, and TRBV5-6, TRBV5-1 and TRBV20-1 were among these.

Carried by the TCR beta cDNA libraries were unique molecular identifiers. TCRdb fed the PCR reads into MiXCR, producing one record per CDR3 protein. The profile shows 650,000 to 850,000 distinct CDR3 sequences, approximately 57% of them singletons. The antigens for these receptors are not known. Sequencing used blood. These receptors originate from a girl aged 5 to 17 with multiple sclerosis.

This clonotype was found a few times. This sequence joins TRBV28 and TRBJ2-7; D is perhaps TRBD1 (5 bases). The germline V gene encodes CDR1 MDHEN and CDR2 SYDVKM. The CDR3 has 15 residues. The V end was cut by 5 bases, the J end by 1 base, with 15 bases between. The CDR3 loop is CASSPSGFQSYEQYF. For the CDR3, the DNA is TGTGCCAGCAGTCCCTCAGGGTTCCAATCCTACGAGCAGTACTTC.

As to this clonotype: Germline and junction disagree at one end, which may indicate a read error. The chain recombines TRBV29-1 with TRBJ2-6, with D perhaps TRBD2 (5 bases). The germline V gene has CDR1 SQVTM and CDR2 ANQGSEA. There are 13 residues in the CDR3. The CDR3 region has the DNA TGCAGCGCGGGATTTGTCGGAGCCAACGTTCTGACTTTC. Translated: CSAGFVGANVLTF. Looking up the rest from reference TRBV29-1 and TRBJ2-6 gives the full variable domain: SAVISQKPSRDICQRGTSLTIQCQVDSQVTMMFWYRQQPGQSLTLIATANQGSEATYESGFVIDKFPISRPNLTFSTLTVSNMSPEDSSIYLCSAGFVGANVLTFGAGSRLTVL.

The chain recombines TRBV29-1 with TRBJ1-2; 10 nucleotides match TRBD1. This CDR3 spans 12 amino acids. Per germline, CDR1 SQVTM and CDR2 ANQGSEA. With V trimmed by 7 bases and J by 6 bases, 5 bases remained unmatched. The CDR3 spells CSDRGTGDGYTF. CDR3 nucleotide sequence: TGCAGCGACCGCGGGACAGGGGATGGCTACACCTTC.

This clonotype occurred once. The chain links TRBV4-2 to TRBJ2-3; TRBD2 matches at 8 bases. The CDR3 extends over 19 amino acids. V was clipped by 1 base and J by 2 bases; unmatched bases: 14. CDR1 and CDR2 (germline): LGHNA, YNFKEQ. CDR3 amino acids: CASSQVLAGGNTNTDTQYF. The CDR3 coding sequence is TGTGCCAGCAGCCAAGTCCTGGCGGGAGGTAATACAAACACAGATACGCAGTATTTT.

This clonotype is a singleton in its sample. The V gene is TRBV9, the J gene TRBJ2-3; 8 bases map to TRBD1. The junction had 8 bases not matched to a gene; V was cut back by 3 bases and J by 5 bases. Germline V gives CDR1 SGDLS, CDR2 YYNGEE. This CDR3 has 15 residues. For the CDR3, the DNA is TGTGCCAGCAGCGGACCGGGACAGGTGAAAGATACGCAGTATTTT. This gives the protein CASSGPGQVKDTQYF.

This clonotype was observed at least ten times. The chain couples TRBV20-1 to TRBJ2-7; D is possibly TRBD1 or TRBD2 (5 bases each). Germline CDR1 is DFQATT and CDR2 is SNEGSKA (reference sequence). The germline V and J ends were trimmed by 6 bases and 0 bases, with 12 bases remaining between them. There are 13 residues in the CDR3. The CDR3 region is CSAKGPYSYEQYF. CDR3 nucleotide sequence: TGCAGTGCCAAGGGACCGTACTCCTACGAGCAGTACTTC.